This T cell receptor beta chain was captured in a study of CD8+ T cells in alopecia areata. Study as a whole: In an open-label trial, patients got 5 to 10 mg tofacitinib twice daily. Patients in the study were on tofacitinib for 6 to 18 months, then off it for 6 months.

This sample's treatment: oral pan-JAK inhibitor, 5-10 mg twice daily. This clone was found a few times. Following extraction, RNA underwent reverse transcription to cDNA, which served as the sequencing template. The table came from immunoSEQ multiplex PCR; TCRdb's copy has only in-frame clones and leaves some out. The sample consists of some 120,000 clones, around 60% of them appearing once. This CDR3 is built from 14 residues. Germline CDR1 and CDR2: LNHDA and SQIVND (reference sequence). Trimming stripped 3 bases from V and 7 bases from J, with 13 bases between. The rearrangement links TRBV19 to TRBJ1-5; D not resolved. The TCR sequence derives from a human donor with alopecia areata. Sequencing was performed on CD4+ T cells sorted from blood, taken at week 4, from a patient treated with tofacitinib. CDR3 residues: CASSILLVGQPQHF. CDR3 nucleotides: TGTGCCAGTAGTATCCTCCTCGTTGGGCAGCCCCAGCATTTT.